The 15 T cell receptor beta chains given below trace back to one sample, sequenced in a study of low-dose radiotherapy and immunotherapy resistance in tumors. With TRAV- and TRBV-specific primers, first-strand cDNA was made, covering the alpha and beta chains. TCR amplification involved roughly 21 PCR cycles with a constant-region primer and V-primer adapter. One entry per CDR3 protein results from TCRdb running MiXCR on the reads. The top ten hold over 3.5% of the sample, which has approximately 100,000 distinct CDR3 sequences, roughly 20% seen once. The time point was: after trial treatment. Treatment denoted: LDRT plus nivolumab, ipilimumab, low-dose cyclophosphamide and aspirin (RACIN trial). Specimen: PBMCs, collected after low-dose radiotherapy plus immunotherapy. These receptors originate from a male donor with prostate cancer.

This clonotype appeared many times. The genes are TRBV5-1 and TRBJ2-1; the D is unclear. The CDR3 sequence is 12 residues long. V lost 0 bases to trimming and J lost 12 bases, with 10 bases between them. Germline CDR1 reads SGHRS; CDR2 reads YFSETQ. In nucleotides, the CDR3 is TGCGCCAGCAGCTTGGAGAGTAGTAGGCAGTTCTTC. The encoded protein is CASSLESSRQFF.

Comments on this clonotype: This likely reflects a read error, since a far larger clone is one base away. The chain links TRBV28 to TRBJ2-7; TRBD2 matches at 7 bases. CDR1 and CDR2 from the germline V gene are MDHEN and SYDVKM. This CDR3 is 14 amino acids long. The CDR3 sequence is CAGSEAGLTYEQYF. CDR3 bases: TGTGCCGGCAGCGAAGCGGGGTTGACCTACGAGCAGTACTTC.

This clonotype was seen repeatedly, ten times or more. The V and J genes are TRBV7-9 and TRBJ2-7, with TRBD1 matching 12 bases. Looked up from germline, CDR1 is SEHNR and CDR2 is FQNEAQ (reference sequence). The CDR3 is 15 residues long. V dropped 7 bases and J dropped 3; count of bases not matched to a gene: 7. CDR3 loop: CASTPGTGGLYEQYF. The CDR3 nucleotides are TGTGCCAGCACCCCCGGGACAGGGGGCCTCTACGAGCAGTACTTC.

This clonotype has a count of ten or more. This chain links TRBV19 with TRBJ2-2; 9 bases line up with TRBD2. CDR1 is LNHDA and CDR2 is SQIVND in the germline V gene (reference sequence). V lost 3 bases to trimming and J lost 4 bases; unmatched junction nucleotides: 6. This CDR3 comprises 16 residues. The CDR3 is CASSIGAGGATGELFF. The CDR3 bases are TGTGCCAGTAGTATTGGAGCGGGGGGAGCCACCGGGGAGCTGTTTTTT.

This clonotype was detected many times. The V gene is TRBV20-1, the J gene TRBJ2-5; D perhaps matches TRBD2 (6 bases). CDR1 DFQATT and CDR2 SNEGSKA come from the germline V gene (reference sequence). The V end was cut by 5 bases, the J end by 4 bases, with 17 bases between. CDR3 length equals 14 residues. CDR3 nucleotide sequence: TGCAGTGCTGAGGGCTGGAGGGAAAGAGAGACCCAGTACTTC. This sequence encodes CSAEGWRERETQYF.

This clonotype was counted once. The chain carries TRBV19 and TRBJ1-5, with D perhaps matching TRBD1 (6 bases). Germline CDR1 reads LNHDA; CDR2 reads SQIVND (reference sequence). The V gene lost 2 bases and the J gene lost 10 bases, with 21 bases spanning the gap. This CDR3 has 16 amino acids. This CDR3 is CASSIRQELAINPQHF. The CDR3 region has the DNA TGTGCCAGTAGTATAAGACAGGAACTAGCAATCAACCCCCAGCATTTT.

For this clonotype: One base separates it from a far larger clone, so it is likely a read error. This chain joins TRBV12-3 or TRBV12-4 and TRBJ2-1; D call uncertain. The CDR3 loop spans 13 amino acids. Trimming left V 3 bases short and J 10 bases short, with 13 bases between. CDR3 sequence: CASSFRLTYEQFF. The DNA for the CDR3 is TGTGCCAGCAGTTTTAGGCTAACCTACGAGCAGTTCTTC.

This clonotype was recorded at least ten times. V is TRBV6-2 or TRBV6-3 and J is TRBJ2-7, with D hard to call. This CDR3 is 15 amino acids long. V lost 5 bases, J lost 0 bases, and 14 bases lay in between. The germline V gene has CDR1 MNHEY and CDR2 SVGEGT. This CDR3 reads CASSEEHSSSYEQYF. CDR3 DNA sequence: TGTGCCAGCAGTGAAGAGCACAGCAGCTCCTACGAGCAGTACTTC.

The chain joins TRBV6-6 to TRBJ1-5; 7 nucleotides line up with TRBD1. With 2 bases clipped from V and 2 bases from J, the junction kept 9 bases outside the gene matches. The CDR3 contains 17 residues. Germline V gene sequence: CDR1 MNHNY, CDR2 SVGAGI (reference sequence). CDR3 protein: CASSYPQGTDGNQPQHF. Here the CDR3 DNA reads TGTGCCAGCAGTTACCCTCAGGGGACAGATGGCAATCAGCCCCAGCATTTT.

In its sample, this clonotype was seen many times. This chain links TRBV11-2 with TRBJ2-2; 8 positions match TRBD1. The CDR3 covers 16 residues. In germline, CDR1 is SGHAT, CDR2 FQNNGV. V lost 3 bases and J lost 0; bases outside the gene matches: 3. The CDR3 here is CASSFQQGANTGELFF. The CDR3 DNA follows: TGTGCCAGCAGCTTCCAACAGGGGGCGAACACCGGGGAGCTGTTTTTT.

This clonotype was recorded at least ten times. The chain employs TRBV30 and TRBJ2-7; the D gene is possibly TRBD1 (5 bases). The germline gives CDR1 GTSNPN, CDR2 SVGIG (reference sequence). The ends were cut back, 0 bases at V and 3 bases at J, with 9 bases in the middle. This CDR3 region has 13 residues. The CDR3 loop is CAWSVTQGYEQYF. The DNA for the CDR3 is TGTGCCTGGAGTGTTACCCAGGGCTACGAGCAGTACTTC. Full variable domain (outside the CDR3, taken from reference TRBV30 and TRBJ2-7): SQTIHQWPATLVQPVGSPLSLECTVEGTSNPNLYWYRQAAGRGLQLLFYSVGIGQISSEVPQNLSASRPQDRQFILSSKKLLLSDSGFYLCAWSVTQGYEQYFGPGTRLTVT.

The chain combines TRBV2 with TRBJ2-5; D is undetermined. Germline CDR1 and CDR2: SNHLY and FYNNEI. Trimming stripped 8 bases from V and 3 bases from J, with 10 bases between. The CDR3 runs 12 residues. The CDR3 region is CASLGREETQYF. The CDR3 DNA follows: TGTGCCAGCTTGGGCAGAGAAGAGACCCAGTACTTC.

This clonotype appeared many times. The chain employs TRBV15 and TRBJ1-2, with TRBD1 as a possible D gene (6 bases). Germline CDR1 LNHNV, CDR2 YYDKDF (reference sequence). V was pared by 3 bases and J by 3 bases, with 14 bases between. The CDR3 loop spans 15 amino acids. Here the CDR3 reads CATSSPDRRYYGYTF. The DNA for the CDR3 is TGTGCCACCAGCAGCCCCGACAGGAGGTACTATGGCTACACCTTC.

This clonotype occurred many times. The rearrangement links TRBV12-3 or TRBV12-4 to TRBJ2-7; 11 positions agree with TRBD2. The V gene end was trimmed by 6 bases and the J gene end by 4 bases; junction bases not matched to a gene: 11. This CDR3 is 16 amino acids long. The CDR3 DNA sequence: TGTGCCAGCAGCCTTAGCGGGGGGGTAACTTTTTACGAGCAGTACTTC. Translating gives CASSLSGGVTFYEQYF.

This clonotype was counted ten times or more. The chain couples TRBV18 to TRBJ2-3; 9 nucleotides agree with TRBD2. The CDR3 extends over 17 amino acids. From germline, CDR1 is KGHSH and CDR2 LQKENI. The V segment lost 5 bases and the J segment 1 base; nucleotides outside the gene matches: 10. DNA for the CDR3: TGTGCCAGCTCAAACCTCGCGGGGGGGCAAGGCACAGATACGCAGTATTTT. Translation: CASSNLAGGQGTDTQYF.